Shown below are 17 T cell receptor beta chains from a single sample sequenced in a study of blood T cell repertoires in COVID-19. Measured with immunoSEQ multiplex PCR; TCRdb has only the in-frame clones, and not every one. The table lists a few hundred thousand clones, roughly 89% of them singletons. The sample consisted of PBMCs or T cells enriched from blood (not recorded which). The receptors were sampled from a woman between 50 and 59 years old who had recovered from COVID-19.

The chain is built from TRBV5-6 and TRBJ1-6, with D tentatively TRBD1 (6 bases). V lost 0 bases to trimming and J lost 7 bases, with 11 bases between them. The CDR3 consists of 15 residues. Germline CDR1 reads SGHDT; CDR2 reads YYEEEE. CDR3 protein: CASSLGDRRNSPLHF. CDR3 DNA sequence: TGTGCCAGCAGCTTGGGTGACAGGCGAAATTCACCCCTCCACTTT.

The V and J genes are TRBV2 and TRBJ1-2, with D perhaps TRBD1 (6 bases). Trimming stripped 3 bases from V and 2 bases from J, with 10 bases between. This CDR3 spans 14 amino acids. Germline V gives CDR1 SNHLY, CDR2 FYNNEI. CDR3 loop: CASSDGGANYGYTF. CDR3 sequence (DNA): TGTGCCAGCAGTGACGGGGGGGCGAACTATGGCTACACCTTC.

This chain joins TRBV7-3 and TRBJ2-6; D is unresolved. Between the trimmed V and J ends, which lost 2 bases and 2 bases, there was a span of 7 bases. Germline values: CDR1 SGHTA, CDR2 FQGTGA. This CDR3 is built from 15 residues. This chain's CDR3 is CASSLEVTGANVLTF. The CDR3 DNA follows: TGTGCCAGCAGCTTAGAGGTAACTGGGGCCAACGTCCTGACTTTC.

The genes are TRBV14 and TRBJ1-1; TRBD1 might be the D (6 bases). In germline, CDR1 is SGHDN, CDR2 FVKESK. The CDR3 extends over 19 amino acids. V dropped 4 bases and J dropped 1 base, with 25 bases sitting between them. This CDR3 is CASSPDWTPRGQKNTEAFF. DNA for the CDR3: TGTGCCAGCAGCCCTGATTGGACGCCTAGAGGACAGAAGAACACTGAAGCTTTCTTT.

This chain connects TRBV5-8 to TRBJ2-2; the match to TRBD1 covers 7 bases. CDR3 length equals 14 residues. Germline V gives CDR1 SGHTS, CDR2 YDEGEE. V dropped 8 bases and J dropped 5; count of bases not matched to a gene: 9. CDR3 sequence reads: CASNRGEITGELFF. In nucleotides, the CDR3 is TGTGCCAGTAACAGGGGCGAGATTACCGGGGAGCTGTTTTTT.

This clone was seen a single time. This rearrangement joins TRBV6-5 to TRBJ2-7, with 7 bases that match TRBD1. This CDR3 comprises 13 residues. Unmatched junction bases numbered 6, after V lost 8 bases and J lost 2 bases. CDR1 is MNHEY, CDR2 SVGAGI, per germline. This chain's CDR3 is CASGTGQTYEQYF. The CDR3 region has the DNA TGTGCCAGCGGCACGGGACAGACCTACGAGCAGTACTTC.

The chain recombines TRBV5-1 with TRBJ1-1; a possible D gene is TRBD1 (6 bases). The CDR3 totals 14 residues. Trimming stripped 3 bases from V and 2 bases from J, with 11 bases between. CDR1 and CDR2 (germline): SGHRS, YFSETQ. The CDR3 DNA reads TGCGCCAGCAGCTCACAGGGCGGAAACACTGAAGCTTTCTTT. Protein product: CASSSQGGNTEAFF.

This clone was seen a few times. Other DNA sequences within the sample encode an identical CDR3. The V and J genes are TRBV11-2 and TRBJ1-1; D gene uncertain. Germline CDR1 SGHAT, CDR2 FQNNGV. CDR3 length: 14 residues. Trimming cost V 1 base and J 0 bases, with 6 bases left between them. DNA for the CDR3: TGTGCCAGCAGCTTAGGGCAGATGAACACTGAAGCTTTCTTT. Its translation: CASSLGQMNTEAFF.

V usage is TRBV6-4 and J usage is TRBJ1-1; D ambiguous. There are 13 residues in the CDR3. Per germline, CDR1 MRHNA and CDR2 SNTAGT. Trimming took off 6 bases at V and 0 bases at J, with 8 bases between the two ends. DNA of the CDR3: TGTGCCAGCAGAAACTCAATGAACACTGAAGCTTTCTTT. As protein: CASRNSMNTEAFF.

About this clone itself: Other DNA sequences in the same sample also yield this CDR3. The chain is built from TRBV4-3 and TRBJ1-1, with D possibly being TRBD1 (6 bases). The CDR3 runs to 15 residues. Trimming stripped 1 base from V and 0 bases from J, with 9 bases between. CDR1 LGHNA and CDR2 YSLEER come from the germline V gene. The CDR3 DNA sequence: TGCGCCAGCAGCCAAGTCGGGACATTGAACACTGAAGCTTTCTTT. This codes for CASSQVGTLNTEAFF.

This CDR3 reads CASSRDRGPQYF. DNA for the CDR3: TGTGCCAGCAGCCGGGACAGGGGTCCGCAGTATTTT. The genes are TRBV7-9 and TRBJ2-3; 10 bases fit TRBD1. The germline V gene encodes CDR1 SEHNR and CDR2 FQNEAQ (reference sequence). This CDR3 region has 12 residues. The V gene end was trimmed by 5 bases and the J gene end by 10 bases; junction bases not matched to a gene: 3.

About this clone: The same CDR3 arises from other DNA sequences in this sample as well. The chain has TRBV7-2 and TRBJ2-3, with 7 bases matching TRBD1. The CDR3 loop spans 15 amino acids. Germline values: CDR1 SGHTA, CDR2 FQGNSA. V lost 1 base to trimming and J lost 1 base; unmatched junction nucleotides: 2. In DNA, the CDR3 is TGTGCCAGCAGCTTAGTTGGACAGGGCACAGATACGCAGTATTTT. Amino acid sequence: CASSLVGQGTDTQYF.

The chain has TRBV7-8 and TRBJ1-2; 10 positions agree with TRBD1. Losses at the gene ends were 0 bases for V and 2 bases for J; bases not matched to a gene: 0. The germline gives CDR1 SGHVS, CDR2 FQNEAQ. The CDR3 spans 15 residues. CDR3 in amino acids: CASSLAGQGNYGYTF. Written as DNA, the CDR3 is TGTGCCAGCAGCTTAGCGGGACAGGGGAACTATGGCTACACCTTC.

The CDR3 spells CSVERTGDTEAFF. DNA of the CDR3: TGCAGCGTTGAGAGAACTGGAGACACTGAAGCTTTCTTT. This chain joins TRBV29-1 and TRBJ1-1, with D uncertain. The CDR3 runs 13 residues. V was cut by 3 bases and J by 3 bases, with 11 bases left in between. Germline V gene lookup returns CDR1 SQVTM and CDR2 ANQGSEA.

This clone was seen more than once but under ten times. This chain connects TRBV28 to TRBJ1-2; unclear D gene. The CDR3 totals 15 residues. Germline CDR1 and CDR2: MDHEN and SYDVKM. Deletions cut 6 bases from V and 7 bases from J, with 21 bases between. This CDR3 reads CASRDGFGPLAGYTF. In DNA, the CDR3 is TGTGCCAGCAGGGACGGCTTCGGACCACTAGCTGGCTACACCTTC.

This clone was counted once. This chain connects TRBV10-3 to TRBJ1-1; D possibly corresponds to TRBD1 (6 bases). V lost 6 bases and J 5 bases, leaving 13 bases between the germline ends. The CDR3 has 13 amino acids. Germline V CDR1 and CDR2: ENHRY, SYGVKD. The CDR3 DNA reads TGTGCCATCAGACAGGGATCAAGGACTGAAGCTTTCTTT. Protein product: CAIRQGSRTEAFF.

CDR3: CASSPATGSNQPQHF. The CDR3 nucleotides are TGCGCCAGCTCACCAGCGACAGGGTCCAATCAGCCCCAGCATTTT. The chain links TRBV10-2 to TRBJ1-5; 7 nucleotides align to TRBD1. The V segment lost 8 bases and the J segment 3 bases; nucleotides outside the gene matches: 10. The CDR3 consists of 15 residues. Germline V gives CDR1 WSHSY, CDR2 SAAADI.